This TCR beta chain was recovered during a study of regulatory T cells in long-lasting Graves disease. As for time point: persistent/refractory GD, antithyroid drugs over 5 years with positive TRAb. Preparation of the TCR library used RNA extracted from PBMCs. After removal of 0 bases from V and 0 bases from J, the junction contained 4 bases not matched to a gene. Germline V CDR1 and CDR2: SEHNR, FQNEAQ (reference sequence). This CDR3 spans 17 amino acids. Libraries of TCR beta came from iRepertoire HTBI primers plus Arm-PCR of CDR3 regions. TCRdb passed the multiplex PCR reads through MiXCR, listing each CDR3 protein once. The table lists 400,000 to 600,000 distinct CDR3 sequences, around a fifth of them singletons. General observations from the study: Tissue studied was limited to peripheral blood, excluding thyroid tissue.

About this clonotype itself: The antigen remains unidentified.

Sequenced material: peripheral blood mononuclear cells (PBMCs), taken when the disease was refractory, from a patient treated with antithyroid drugs. The chain uses TRBV7-9 and TRBJ2-5, with 10 bases fitting TRBD2. The clonotype originates from a female donor with Graves disease. Here the CDR3 reads CASSLALTSGNQETQYF. The CDR3, as DNA: TGTGCCAGCAGCTTAGCGCTCACTAGCGGGAACCAAGAGACCCAGTACTTC.